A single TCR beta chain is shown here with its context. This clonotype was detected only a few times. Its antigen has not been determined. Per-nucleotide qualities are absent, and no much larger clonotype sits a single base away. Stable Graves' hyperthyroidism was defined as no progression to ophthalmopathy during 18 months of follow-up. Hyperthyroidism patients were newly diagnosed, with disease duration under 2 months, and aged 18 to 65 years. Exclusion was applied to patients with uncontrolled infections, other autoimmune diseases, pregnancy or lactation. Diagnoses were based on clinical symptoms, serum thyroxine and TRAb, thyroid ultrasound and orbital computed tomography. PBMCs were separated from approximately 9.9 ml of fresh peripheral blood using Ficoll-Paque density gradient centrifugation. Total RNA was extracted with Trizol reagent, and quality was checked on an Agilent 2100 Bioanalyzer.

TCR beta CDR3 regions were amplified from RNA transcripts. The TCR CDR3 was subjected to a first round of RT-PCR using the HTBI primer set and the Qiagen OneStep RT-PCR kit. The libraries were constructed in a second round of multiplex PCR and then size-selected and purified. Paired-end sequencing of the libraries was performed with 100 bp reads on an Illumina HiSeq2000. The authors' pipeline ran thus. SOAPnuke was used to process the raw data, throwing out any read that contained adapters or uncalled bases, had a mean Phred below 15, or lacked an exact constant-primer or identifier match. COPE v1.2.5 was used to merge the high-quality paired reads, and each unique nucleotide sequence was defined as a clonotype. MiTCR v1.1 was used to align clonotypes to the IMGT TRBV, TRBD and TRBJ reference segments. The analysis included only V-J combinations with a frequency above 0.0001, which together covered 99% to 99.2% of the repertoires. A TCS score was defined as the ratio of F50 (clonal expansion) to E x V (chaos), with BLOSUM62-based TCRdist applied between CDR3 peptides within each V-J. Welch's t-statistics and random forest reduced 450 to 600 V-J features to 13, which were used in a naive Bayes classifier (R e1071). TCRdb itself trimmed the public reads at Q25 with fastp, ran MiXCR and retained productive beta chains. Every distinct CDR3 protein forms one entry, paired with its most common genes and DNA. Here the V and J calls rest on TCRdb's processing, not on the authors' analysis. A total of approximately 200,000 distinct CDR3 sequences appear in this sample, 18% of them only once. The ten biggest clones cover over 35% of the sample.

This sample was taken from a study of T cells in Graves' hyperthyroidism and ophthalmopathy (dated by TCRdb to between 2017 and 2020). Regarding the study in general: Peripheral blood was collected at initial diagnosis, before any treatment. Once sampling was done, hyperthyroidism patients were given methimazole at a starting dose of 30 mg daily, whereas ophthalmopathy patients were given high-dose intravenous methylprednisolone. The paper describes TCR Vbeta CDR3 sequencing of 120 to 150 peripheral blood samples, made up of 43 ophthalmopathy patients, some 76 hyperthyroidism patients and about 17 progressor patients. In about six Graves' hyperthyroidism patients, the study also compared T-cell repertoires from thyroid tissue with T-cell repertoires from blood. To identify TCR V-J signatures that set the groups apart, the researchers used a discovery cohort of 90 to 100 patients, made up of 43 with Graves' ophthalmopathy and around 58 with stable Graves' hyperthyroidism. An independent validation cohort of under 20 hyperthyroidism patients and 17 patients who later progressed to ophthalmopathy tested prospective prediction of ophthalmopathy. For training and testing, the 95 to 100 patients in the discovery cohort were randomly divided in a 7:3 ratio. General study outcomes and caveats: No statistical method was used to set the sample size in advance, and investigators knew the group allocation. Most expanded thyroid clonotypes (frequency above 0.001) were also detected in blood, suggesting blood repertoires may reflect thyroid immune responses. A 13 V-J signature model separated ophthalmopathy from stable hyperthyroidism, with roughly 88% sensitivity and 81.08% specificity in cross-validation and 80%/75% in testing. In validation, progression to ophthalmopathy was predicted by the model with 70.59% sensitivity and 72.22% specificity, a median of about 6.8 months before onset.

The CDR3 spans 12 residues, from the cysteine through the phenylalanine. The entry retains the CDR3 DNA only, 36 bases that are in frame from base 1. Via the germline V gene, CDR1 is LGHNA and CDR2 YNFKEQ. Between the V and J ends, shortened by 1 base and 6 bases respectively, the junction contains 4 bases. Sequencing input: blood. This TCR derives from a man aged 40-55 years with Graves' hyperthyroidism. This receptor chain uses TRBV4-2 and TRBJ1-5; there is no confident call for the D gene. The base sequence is TGTGCCAGCAGCCAAGCTGGTCAGCCCCAGCATTTT. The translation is CASSQAGQPQHF.